The following is a T cell receptor beta chain sequence with its context. The antigen is undetermined. The entry originates in a study of PD-L1 blockade in urothelial cancer. Study observations and caveats: A pretreatment blood TCR clonality that fell below the median predicted better progression-free and overall survival.

Using immunoSEQ multiplex PCR, the repertoire was profiled, and TCRdb retains in-frame clones only, with some absent. Here the sample spans approximately 110,000 clones, approximately 90% being singletons. Time point denoted: peripheral blood 6 weeks after treatment start. This CDR3 spans 15 amino acids. Germline V gene sequence: CDR1 SGDLS, CDR2 YYNGEE. Trimming removed 0 bases from V and 4 bases from J, with 13 bases in between. The V and J genes are TRBV9 and TRBJ1-2; D may be TRBD1 (5 bases). The origin of this receptor is a man aged 60 to 75 with urothelial cancer. The sample consisted of PBMCs, taken around atezolizumab (anti-PD-L1) treatment. CDR3 protein: CASSVVAGKAYGYTF. The CDR3 nucleotides are TGTGCCAGCAGCGTAGTAGCAGGGAAGGCCTATGGCTACACCTTC.